Listed below are T cell receptor beta chains from one sample, sequenced in a study of blood T cell repertoires in COVID-19. Here immunoSEQ multiplex PCR was the method, and the copy in TCRdb shows in-frame clones only, minus some. Among under 250,000 clones listed, almost 85% were seen once. Source material: peripheral blood. These receptors were taken from a woman aged 40 to 55 with acute or convalescent COVID-19. Each CDR3 is given with its conserved first and last residue. The D gene is left open where the match is weak. Where a row states a size, it is once, few, many or the class of an expanded clone; other rows omit it.

d_call	j_call	clone_size	v_call	cdr3_length	cdr3_aa	cdr3_nt
TRBD1	TRBJ1-2	.	TRBV30	14	CAWSPGTGEEGYTF	TGTGCCTGGAGTCCCGGGACAGGGGAGGAGGGCTACACCTTC
TRBD2	TRBJ2-7	once	TRBV27	15	CASSEGLAGEYEQYF	TGTGCCAGCAGTGAGGGACTAGCGGGGGAGTACGAGCAGTACTTC
TRBD2	TRBJ2-7	once	TRBV15	16	CATSREGTSGGYEQYF	TGTGCCACCAGCAGAGAGGGGACTAGCGGGGGGTACGAGCAGTACTTC
.	TRBJ1-1	.	TRBV30	13	CAWSVRVDTEAFF	TGTGCCTGGAGTGTACGGGTAGACACTGAAGCTTTCTTT
TRBD1	TRBJ2-7	.	TRBV25-1	16	CASSEPGQGTIYEQYF	TGTGCCAGCAGTGAGCCGGGACAGGGGACAATCTACGAGCAGTACTTC
.	TRBJ2-3	.	TRBV11-3	12	CASSLGRDTQYF	TGTGCCAGCAGCTTAGGGCGGGATACGCAGTATTTT
TRBD2	TRBJ2-7	.	TRBV5-6	13	CASLGGYGMEQYF	TGTGCCAGCTTGGGAGGGTATGGGATGGAGCAGTACTTC
.	TRBJ1-4	.	TRBV29-1	13	CSGKTGFGEKLFF	TGCAGCGGTAAAACAGGGTTCGGTGAAAAACTGTTTTTT
.	TRBJ2-1	.	TRBV27	16	CASSLVSGSSYNEQFF	TGTGCCAGCAGTTTAGTTAGCGGTAGCTCCTACAATGAGCAGTTCTTC
TRBD1	TRBJ1-3	.	TRBV30	19	CAWSSGQGTRLPSGNTIYF	TGTGCCTGGAGTTCGGGACAGGGAACTCGGCTGCCCTCTGGAAACACCATATATTTT
.	TRBJ1-2	.	TRBV27	14	CASRLSGGSYGYTF	TGTGCCAGCAGACTCTCGGGGGGGTCCTATGGCTACACCTTC
.	TRBJ2-5	.	TRBV5-6	15	CASSLGAGKDETQYF	TGTGCCAGCAGCTTGGGAGCCGGGAAGGACGAGACCCAGTACTTC
TRBD1	TRBJ1-1	.	TRBV6-2/TRBV6-3	16	CASSSTPQGADTEAFF	TGTGCCAGCAGTTCCACTCCACAGGGGGCTGACACTGAAGCTTTCTTT
TRBD1	TRBJ1-3	.	TRBV15	14	CATSSRTGGGTIYF	TGTGCCACCAGCTCCCGGACAGGGGGTGGCACCATATATTTT
TRBD1	TRBJ1-1	.	TRBV5-6	13	CASSVGQGVGAFF	TGTGCCAGCAGTGTGGGACAGGGAGTTGGAGCTTTCTTT
TRBD1	TRBJ1-2	.	TRBV5-1	14	CASSPDRVNYGYTF	TGCGCCAGCAGCCCCGACAGGGTGAACTATGGCTACACCTTC
TRBD1	TRBJ2-2	.	TRBV4-3	16	CASSQDRTGVSGELFF	TGCGCCAGCAGCCAAGATCGGACAGGGGTTTCCGGGGAGCTGTTTTTT
TRBD2	TRBJ2-2	.	TRBV7-2	17	CASSLALRREVTGELFF	TGTGCCAGCAGCTTAGCGCTTAGGCGGGAGGTCACCGGGGAGCTGTTTTTT
.	TRBJ2-5	many	TRBV30	13	CARKGGGQETQYF	TGTGCCCGGAAGGGAGGGGGCCAAGAGACCCAGTACTTC
TRBD1	TRBJ1-4	.	TRBV5-1	16	CASSLGQGAGNEKLFF	TGCGCCAGCAGCTTGGGACAGGGGGCGGGTAATGAAAAACTGTTTTTT
.	TRBJ2-3	few	TRBV29-1	14	CSVLTGENTDTQYF	TGCAGCGTACTTACGGGAGAAAACACAGATACGCAGTATTTT
.	TRBJ2-7	.	TRBV5-6	12	CASSPIRGEQYF	TGTGCCAGCAGCCCCATACGGGGGGAGCAGTACTTC
TRBD1	TRBJ1-6	.	TRBV18	15	CASSPPGQQNSPLHF	TGTGCCAGCTCACCACCGGGACAGCAAAATTCACCCCTCCACTTT
TRBD2	TRBJ2-7	.	TRBV19	13	CASGLAGPYEQYF	TGTGCCAGCGGACTAGCGGGACCCTACGAGCAGTACTTC
TRBD2	TRBJ2-4	once	TRBV6-4	14	CASTPELAGYIQYF	TGTGCCAGCACCCCCGAACTAGCGGGATACATTCAGTACTTC
.	TRBJ2-3	.	TRBV20-1	13	CSASWGDTDTQYF	TGCAGTGCTAGTTGGGGAGACACAGATACGCAGTATTTT
TRBD2	TRBJ2-1	.	TRBV5-4	15	CASRLAGVDYNEQFF	TGTGCCAGCAGGTTAGCGGGAGTCGACTACAATGAGCAGTTCTTC
.	TRBJ1-1	.	TRBV9	15	CASSVGPRGGTEAFF	TGTGCCAGCAGCGTCGGACCTCGAGGAGGCACTGAAGCTTTCTTT
.	TRBJ1-3	.	TRBV30	15	CAWSVPRSSGNTIYF	TGTGCCTGGAGTGTTCCCAGGTCCTCTGGAAACACCATATATTTT
TRBD1	TRBJ1-1	.	TRBV15	14	CATMGDRGGTEAFF	TGTGCCACGATGGGTGACAGGGGCGGCACTGAAGCTTTCTTT
TRBD2	TRBJ2-1	.	TRBV6-2/TRBV6-3	17	CASSYSELAGVVDEQFF	TGTGCCAGCAGTTACTCCGAACTAGCGGGAGTAGTGGATGAGCAGTTCTTC
.	TRBJ1-1	.	TRBV18	17	CASSPRGQQGWVTEAFF	TGTGCCAGCTCACCACGGGGCCAACAGGGATGGGTCACTGAAGCTTTCTTT
TRBD1	TRBJ2-1	.	TRBV29-1	10	CSVSTGPLFF	TGCAGCGTTTCGACAGGGCCATTATTCTTC
TRBD1	TRBJ1-2	few	TRBV6-5	15	CASSPGQGLGYGYTF	TGTGCCAGCAGTCCCGGACAGGGTTTGGGCTATGGCTACACCTTC
TRBD1	TRBJ2-5	.	TRBV5-6	14	CASNRDSLAETQYF	TGTGCCAGCAACCGGGACAGTTTGGCCGAGACCCAGTACTTC
TRBD2	TRBJ2-3	once	TRBV5-5	15	CASSSSQRETDTQYF	TGTGCCAGCAGCTCCTCCCAGCGGGAAACAGATACGCAGTATTTT
.	TRBJ1-3	.	TRBV5-6	15	CASSFLGGSGNTIYF	TGTGCCAGCAGCTTCCTCGGGGGATCTGGAAACACCATATATTTT
TRBD1	TRBJ1-6	.	TRBV7-2	17	CASSYTSVDRANSPLHF	TGTGCCAGCAGCTACACCAGCGTTGACAGGGCCAATTCACCCCTCCACTTT
TRBD1	TRBJ2-7	once	TRBV12-3/TRBV12-4	13	CASSSGQGVEQYF	TGTGCCAGCAGCTCGGGACAGGGTGTCGAGCAGTACTTC
.	TRBJ1-2	.	TRBV18	13	CASSPSRDYGYTF	TGTGCCAGCTCACCGTCGAGGGACTATGGCTACACCTTC
TRBD1	TRBJ1-5	.	TRBV6-5	15	CASQQGPSDNQPQHF	TGTGCCAGTCAACAGGGGCCGTCGGACAATCAGCCCCAGCATTTT
.	TRBJ2-1	once	TRBV19	13	CASGGSSYNEQFF	TGTGCCAGCGGGGGAAGCTCCTACAATGAGCAGTTCTTC
.	TRBJ1-2	.	TRBV3-1/TRBV3-2	14	CASSQVGKHYGYTF	TGTGCCAGCAGCCAAGTGGGCAAACACTATGGCTACACCTTC
.	TRBJ2-1	.	TRBV6-5	15	CASSRPNGVSGEQFF	TGTGCCAGCAGTCGTCCCAACGGGGTTAGCGGTGAGCAGTTCTTC
TRBD1	TRBJ2-1	.	TRBV6-5	15	CASSLRQGPYNEQFF	TGTGCCAGCAGTCTAAGACAGGGCCCCTACAATGAGCAGTTCTTC
.	TRBJ1-2	.	TRBV6-6	15	CASSYWATTNYGYTF	TGTGCCAGCAGTTACTGGGCTACCACTAACTATGGCTACACCTTC
.	TRBJ1-5	few	TRBV12-3/TRBV12-4	13	CASSQAQGQPQHF	TGTGCCAGCAGCCAGGCGCAGGGCCAGCCCCAGCATTTT
TRBD1	TRBJ1-6	.	TRBV10-1	16	CASRRTRDRGRSPLHF	TGCGCCAGCAGACGAACCCGGGACAGGGGACGTTCACCCCTCCACTTT
.	TRBJ1-1	.	TRBV6-2/TRBV6-3	15	CASSYGGAGNTEAFF	TGTGCCAGCAGTTACGGGGGGGCTGGGAACACTGAAGCTTTCTTT
.	TRBJ1-6	.	TRBV7-6	14	CASSLYTQGRTLHF	TGTGCCAGCAGCTTATACACCCAGGGGAGAACCCTCCACTTT
.	TRBJ2-3	.	TRBV12-3/TRBV12-4	10	CATRGDTQYF	TGTGCCACCCGGGGAGATACGCAGTATTTT
.	TRBJ1-3	.	TRBV5-1	15	CASSLASSSGNTIYF	TGCGCCAGCAGCTTGGCCTCGAGCTCTGGAAACACCATATATTTT
.	TRBJ2-7	.	TRBV3-1/TRBV3-2	14	CASSQGGGSYEQYF	TGTGCCAGCAGCCAAGGAGGGGGATCCTACGAGCAGTACTTC
.	TRBJ1-2	.	TRBV7-8	13	CASTPQGSYGYTF	TGTGCCAGCACCCCCCAGGGCTCCTATGGCTACACCTTC
.	TRBJ2-1	.	TRBV19	13	CASSARVYNEQFF	TGTGCCAGTAGTGCCCGGGTGTACAATGAGCAGTTCTTC
TRBD1	TRBJ2-3	.	TRBV6-6	17	CASSPQPPGQGADTQYF	TGTGCCAGCAGTCCACAACCCCCGGGACAGGGGGCAGATACGCAGTATTTT
TRBD1	TRBJ2-2	.	TRBV7-3	17	CASSKTGTGSNTGELFF	TGTGCCAGCAGCAAAACCGGGACAGGATCGAACACCGGGGAGCTGTTTTTT